The 15 T cell receptor beta chains below all came from one sample that was sequenced in a study of blood T cell repertoires in COVID-19. Here immunoSEQ multiplex PCR was the method, and the copy in TCRdb shows in-frame clones only, minus some. The table lists 130,000 or so clones, 80% to 85% of them singletons. What was sequenced was PBMCs or T cells enriched from blood (not recorded which). The source of these receptors is a woman aged 25 to 39 who had recovered from COVID-19.

The chain recombines TRBV7-9 with TRBJ2-7; 10 nucleotides align to TRBD2. The CDR3 covers 15 residues. Per the germline V gene, CDR1 is SEHNR and CDR2 is FQNEAQ (reference sequence). The V gene end was trimmed by 5 bases and the J gene end by 5 bases; junction bases not matched to a gene: 9. The CDR3 DNA follows: TGTGCCAGCAGCAACCCAACTAGCGGGACGGACGAGCAGTACTTC. Amino acid sequence: CASSNPTSGTDEQYF.

This sequence joins TRBV21-1 and TRBJ2-2; the table's TRBD1 call for D was not verified on the DNA. TRBV21-1 is classified as a pseudogene. This CDR3 contains 16 residues. The CDR3: CASSKAPGQGPGELFF. The CDR3 DNA sequence: TGTGCCAGCAGCAAAGCCCCGGGACAGGGGCCCGGGGAGCTGTTTTTT.

This clone came up once. The rearrangement links TRBV4-2 to TRBJ2-3, with 15 bases identical to TRBD2. V dropped 4 bases and J dropped 2; count of bases not matched to a gene: 7. Germline CDR1 LGHNA, CDR2 YNFKEQ. This CDR3 spans 18 amino acids. The CDR3 DNA follows: TGTGCCAGCAGCCCTCCCGGACTAGCGGGAGGGGACACAGATACGCAGTATTTT. It codes for CASSPPGLAGGDTDTQYF.

The V call is TRBV5-1, the J call TRBJ2-7; possible D gene TRBD1, 6 bases. Germline V lookup: CDR1 SGHRS, CDR2 YFSETQ. CDR3 length: 12 amino acids. The CDR3 reads CATPGGHPEQYF. The CDR3 coding sequence is TGCGCAACTCCTGGGGGACATCCAGAGCAGTACTTC.

This rearrangement joins TRBV6-5 to TRBJ2-7, with TRBD1 matching 7 bases. The germline CDR1 and CDR2 sequences are MNHEY and SVGAGI. J lost 5 bases, V lost 2 bases, and 3 bases had no gene match. The CDR3 is 13 amino acids. The CDR3 protein is CASSYRGPNEQYF. CDR3 coding DNA: TGTGCCAGCAGTTACAGGGGGCCTAACGAGCAGTACTTC.

The chain has TRBV2 and TRBJ2-2; no definite D call. CDR3 size: 14 residues. Per the germline V gene, CDR1 is SNHLY and CDR2 is FYNNEI. Trimming pared 4 bases from V and 1 base from J, leaving 7 bases between. CDR3 amino acids: CASSGPVNTGELFF. As DNA, the CDR3 is TGTGCCAGCAGTGGCCCGGTGAACACCGGGGAGCTGTTTTTT.

This chain joins TRBV3-1 (or the pseudogene TRBV3-2) and TRBJ1-2, with TRBD1 matching 8 bases. CDR3 size: 14 residues. Germline CDR1 and CDR2: LGHDT and YNNKEL (reference sequence). The trim removed 6 bases at V and 6 bases at J, leaving 9 bases unmatched. CDR3 DNA sequence: TGTGCCAGCAGAAGACAGGGGTCCCGTGATGGCTACACCTTC. Its protein is CASRRQGSRDGYTF.

The chain is built from TRBV5-4 and TRBJ2-7; no reliable D call. Germline values: CDR1 SGHNT, CDR2 YYREEE (reference sequence). The CDR3 is 14 amino acids. V lost 2 bases and J lost 2, with 11 bases in between. CDR3 sequence (DNA): TGTGCCAGCAGCTTCCATTTAGAGACCTACGAGCAGTACTTC. Its protein is CASSFHLETYEQYF. Together with reference TRBV5-4 and TRBJ2-7, the CDR3 gives the full variable domain: ETGVTQSPTHLIKTRGQQVTLRCSSQSGHNTVSWYQQALGQGPQFIFQYYREEENGRGNFPPRFSGLQFPNYSSELNVNALELDDSALYLCASSFHLETYEQYFGPGTRLTVT.

The chain employs TRBV9 and TRBJ2-7; D gene ambiguous. This CDR3 is built from 15 residues. V was pared by 4 bases and J by 6 bases, with 20 bases between. Germline V CDR1 and CDR2: SGDLS, YYNGEE. DNA of the CDR3: TGTGCCAGCAGCCCACCGCCAAGCGCGTCCGGCGAGCAGTACTTC. Translation gives CASSPPPSASGEQYF.

The chain links TRBV19 to TRBJ1-4; 10 bases fit TRBD1. Germline CDR1 and CDR2: LNHDA and SQIVND (reference sequence). The CDR3 length is 16 residues. V trimming: 3 bases; J trimming: 6 bases; junction bases outside the gene matches: 7. The CDR3 DNA follows: TGTGCCAGTAGTATGGAACCCGGACAGGGGGATGAAAAACTGTTTTTT. Protein sequence: CASSMEPGQGDEKLFF. The full variable domain, its missing parts supplied by reference TRBV19 and TRBJ1-4, is DGGITQSPKYLFRKEGQNVTLSCEQNLNHDAMYWYRQDPGQGLRLIYYSQIVNDFQKGDIAEGYSVSREKKESFPLTVTSAQKNPTAFYLCASSMEPGQGDEKLFFGSGTQLSVL.

The V and J genes are TRBV28 and TRBJ2-1; TRBD1 matches at 9 bases. Looked up from germline, CDR1 is MDHEN and CDR2 is SYDVKM. CDR3 length: 17 residues. The ends lost 3 bases at V and 8 bases at J; junction bases unmatched: 14. As DNA, the CDR3 is TGTGCCAGCAGTTTCCTGGGTCCCGGGACAGGGTCGGATGAGCAGTTCTTC. Translated, it gives CASSFLGPGTGSDEQFF.

The V and J genes are TRBV6-6 and TRBJ2-7; D not certain. Germline V gene sequence: CDR1 MNHNY, CDR2 SVGAGI (reference sequence). This CDR3 has 13 amino acids. The V gene lost 2 bases and the J gene lost 3 bases, with 8 bases spanning the gap. The CDR3 DNA follows: TGTGCCAGCAGTTACCGGTACAGCTACGAGCAGTACTTC. Amino acid sequence: CASSYRYSYEQYF.

The sample holds a few counts of this clone. This chain connects TRBV19 to TRBJ2-4; TRBD1 matches 8 bases. The J segment lost 5 bases and the V segment lost 6 bases, leaving 6 bases of the junction unmatched. This CDR3 is 14 amino acids long. The V gene's germline CDR1 is LNHDA and CDR2 SQIVND (reference sequence). In DNA, the CDR3 is TGTGCCAGTAGAAACAGGGGGAATCAAAACATTCAGTACTTC. It encodes CASRNRGNQNIQYF.

This rearrangement joins TRBV7-8 to TRBJ2-3; maybe TRBD2 (6 bases). Germline lookup yields CDR1 SGHVS and CDR2 FQNEAQ. V lost 5 bases, J lost 3 bases, and 12 bases lay in between. The CDR3 is made up of 14 amino acids. CDR3 region: CASSRDSQTDTQYF. CDR3 nucleotide sequence: TGTGCCAGCAGCCGGGACTCTCAGACAGATACGCAGTATTTT.

In its sample, this clone was seen a few times. The chain recombines TRBV4-2 with TRBJ2-7, with D perhaps TRBD2 (5 bases). Trimming took off 0 bases at V and 3 bases at J, with 12 bases between the two ends. The CDR3 has 15 amino acids. Per the germline V gene, CDR1 is LGHNA and CDR2 is YNFKEQ. CDR3 sequence: CASSQEGSDFYEQYF. CDR3 bases: TGTGCCAGCAGCCAAGAAGGTAGCGACTTCTACGAGCAGTACTTC.